The 18 T cell receptor beta chains reported below all come from one sample, sequenced in a study of T cell responses to AZD1222 COVID-19 vaccine. Measured with immunoSEQ multiplex PCR; TCRdb has only the in-frame clones, and not every one. This table holds more than 250,000 clones, over 90% found once. The sample consisted of peripheral blood, taken on day 0 of AZD1222 vaccination. The receptors shown here come from an adult in good health.

The chain joins TRBV7-3 to TRBJ1-2, with D perhaps matching TRBD1 (6 bases). Deletions cut 5 bases from V and 3 bases from J, with 10 bases between. From germline, CDR1 is SGHTA and CDR2 FQGTGA. The CDR3 is 13 residues long. CDR3 bases: TGTGCCAGCAGCCTGGACAGTTACTATGGCTACACCTTC. It translates to CASSLDSYYGYTF.

The chain carries TRBV5-1 and TRBJ2-7; a possible D gene is TRBD1 (6 bases). The CDR3 extends over 14 amino acids. V shed 4 bases and J shed 3 bases, with 14 bases lying between them. Germline CDR1 reads SGHRS; CDR2 reads YFSETQ. The CDR3 region has the DNA TGCGCCAGCAGCGCGGACAGTGGAATCTACGAGCAGTACTTC. Translated, it gives CASSADSGIYEQYF.

The V gene is TRBV6-6, the J gene TRBJ1-4; no firm D call. This CDR3 region has 13 residues. The germline CDR1 and CDR2 sequences are MNHNY and SVGAGI (reference sequence). Trimming took off 2 bases at V and 8 bases at J, with 9 bases between the two ends. The CDR3: CASSYIAEEKLFF. The CDR3 bases are TGTGCCAGCAGTTACATCGCCGAAGAAAAACTGTTTTTT.

The chain employs TRBV6-5 and TRBJ2-7; a weak D match, TRBD1 (6 bases). Trimming removed 2 bases at V and 0 bases at J, with 14 bases between. The V gene's germline CDR1 is MNHEY and CDR2 SVGAGI. This CDR3 contains 16 residues. CDR3 sequence (DNA): TGTGCCAGCAGTTACGACCTAGGACAGAACTCCTACGAGCAGTACTTC. This gives the protein CASSYDLGQNSYEQYF.

The chain links TRBV6-6 to TRBJ2-2, with 10 bases lining up with TRBD1. The junction had 12 bases not matched to a gene; V was cut back by 6 bases and J by 8 bases. The CDR3 is 16 residues long. Germline CDR1 MNHNY, CDR2 SVGAGI (reference sequence). The CDR3 DNA follows: TGTGCCAGCAGAAATCGCCCGGGACAGGGGCTTGGGGAGCTGTTTTTT. Amino acid sequence: CASRNRPGQGLGELFF.

V is TRBV27 and J is TRBJ2-3; TRBD2 is a possible D gene (7 bases). The germline CDR1 and CDR2 sequences are MNHEY and SMNVEV (reference sequence). This CDR3 spans 15 amino acids. Between the trimmed V and J ends, which lost 1 base and 1 base, there was a span of 9 bases. The CDR3 nucleotides read TGTGCCAGCAGTTTATTGGGGGGGCGCACAGATACGCAGTATTTT. This gives the protein CASSLLGGRTDTQYF.

The J gene is TRBJ2-1, the V gene TRBV9; D is ambiguous. The CDR3 totals 13 residues. The V end lost 4 bases, the J end lost 5 bases, and 10 bases lay between the germline ends. The V gene's germline CDR1 is SGDLS and CDR2 YYNGEE. Written as DNA, the CDR3 is TGTGCCAGCAGCTCCCGGGTCAACAATGAGCAGTTCTTC. Amino acids: CASSSRVNNEQFF.

This chain links TRBV2 with TRBJ2-7; D may correspond to TRBD1 or TRBD2 (5 bases each). This CDR3 is 11 amino acids long. Trimming cost V 8 bases and J 5 bases, with 10 bases left between them. Germline values: CDR1 SNHLY, CDR2 FYNNEI. DNA of the CDR3: TGTGCCAGCGGGGGTAGGGACGAGCAGTACTTC. Amino acid sequence: CASGGRDEQYF.

The chain combines TRBV6-1 with TRBJ1-2; TRBD1 is a possible D gene (6 bases). The CDR3 is 14 residues long. Deletions cut 1 base from V and 2 bases from J, with 8 bases between. In germline, CDR1 is MNHNS, CDR2 SASEGT. The CDR3 is CASSEEGENYGYTF. The DNA of the CDR3 is TGTGCCAGCAGTGAAGAGGGGGAAAACTATGGCTACACCTTC.

The chain recombines TRBV4-3 with TRBJ2-3, with TRBD1 identical over 9 bases. The trim removed 0 bases at V and 7 bases at J, leaving 14 bases unmatched. The CDR3 consists of 18 residues. Germline V gene lookup returns CDR1 LGHNA and CDR2 YSLEER. The CDR3 nucleotides are TGCGCCAGCAGCCAAGATTTCTGGCTGGGACAGGGAGCAAATACGCAGTATTTT. Translating it yields CASSQDFWLGQGANTQYF.

V gene TRBV7-3 combines with J gene TRBJ2-1, with D unclear. V dropped 1 base and J dropped 5 bases, with 6 bases sitting between them. The CDR3 extends over 13 amino acids. The germline V gene has CDR1 SGHTA and CDR2 FQGTGA. The CDR3 DNA is TGTGCCAGCAGCTTAAACCGAGACAATGAGCAGTTCTTC. Amino acid sequence: CASSLNRDNEQFF. The full variable domain, with the rest looked up from reference TRBV7-3 and TRBJ2-1, is GAGVSQTPSNKVTEKGKYVELRCDPISGHTALYWYRQSLGQGPEFLIYFQGTGAADDSGLPNDRFFAVRPEGSVSTLKIQRTERGDSAVYLCASSLNRDNEQFFGPGTRLTVL.

This chain uses TRBV7-6 with TRBJ2-2, with D unresolved. The CDR3 is made up of 14 amino acids. Per the germline V gene, CDR1 is SGHVS and CDR2 is FNYEAQ. V was pared by 5 bases and J by 3 bases, with 10 bases between. Here the CDR3 reads CASSADRDTGELFF. DNA for the CDR3: TGTGCCAGCAGCGCGGACCGCGACACCGGGGAGCTGTTTTTT.

This clone was seen just once. This chain joins TRBV24-1 and TRBJ1-1; 8 nucleotides agree with TRBD1. Germline V gene lookup returns CDR1 KGHDR and CDR2 SFDVKD. With V trimmed by 3 bases and J by 1 base, 3 bases remained unmatched. The CDR3 has 15 residues. CDR3 DNA: TGTGCCACCAGTGATACCGGGACAGGGAACACTGAAGCTTTCTTT. Amino acid sequence: CATSDTGTGNTEAFF.

The V and J genes are TRBV5-1 and TRBJ2-5; D uncertain. Trimming left V 0 bases short and J 4 bases short, with 10 bases between. The length of the CDR3 is 14 residues. Germline assignment: CDR1 SGHRS and CDR2 YFSETQ. The CDR3 here is CASSLAPGLETQYF. In DNA form, the CDR3 reads TGCGCCAGCAGCTTGGCCCCGGGTTTAGAGACCCAGTACTTC.

The chain is built from TRBV3-1 (or the pseudogene TRBV3-2) and TRBJ2-7; D is unclear. The CDR3 contains 12 residues. Trimming removed 3 bases from V and 3 bases from J, with 6 bases in between. Germline CDR1 is LGHDT and CDR2 is YNNKEL (reference sequence). The chain's CDR3 is CASSHSDYEQYF. Written as DNA, the CDR3 is TGTGCCAGCAGCCATTCTGACTACGAGCAGTACTTC.

This rearrangement joins TRBV4-1 to TRBJ2-3; 8 bases fit TRBD1. Germline CDR1 and CDR2: MGHRA and YSYEKL. CDR3 size: 19 residues. V trimming: 0 bases; J trimming: 0 bases; junction bases outside the gene matches: 11. Here the CDR3 reads CASSQEPPWTGPSTDTQYF. The CDR3 DNA is TGCGCCAGCAGCCAAGAGCCCCCTTGGACAGGGCCTAGCACAGATACGCAGTATTTT.

The chain joins TRBV6-5 to TRBJ1-3; 7 bases match TRBD1. The V segment lost 6 bases and the J segment 1 base; nucleotides outside the gene matches: 3. Germline V gene sequence: CDR1 MNHEY, CDR2 SVGAGI. CDR3 length equals 14 residues. Written as DNA, the CDR3 is TGTGCCAGCAGCACACAGGGGTCTGGAAACACCATATATTTT. It specifies CASSTQGSGNTIYF.

V is TRBV2 and J is TRBJ1-2; unclear D gene. In germline, CDR1 is SNHLY, CDR2 FYNNEI. Trimming removed 4 bases at V and 4 bases at J, with 10 bases between. This CDR3 region has 13 residues. CDR3 sequence: CASSAGPRYGYTF. CDR3 coding DNA: TGTGCCAGCAGTGCCGGACCTCGCTATGGCTACACCTTC.